This T cell receptor beta chain stems from a study of CD8 T cells in ankylosing spondylitis. This clonotype was recorded a few times. What it binds is unknown. Findings and limits, study-wide: A TCR beta motif made of fewer than ten highly homologous variants seemed typical of ankylosing spondylitis blood.

CDR1 and CDR2 (germline): LGHDT, YNNKEL (reference sequence). V lost 3 bases, J lost 6 bases, and 9 bases lay in between. The CDR3 consists of 12 residues. Each CDR3 protein gets one entry after TCRdb re-called the 5' RACE reads with MiXCR. The profile shows 500,000 to 550,000 distinct CDR3 sequences, 12% of them singletons. Sequenced input: blood, either unsorted or a sorted T cell fraction (not recorded which). The receptor's source is a male donor with ankylosing spondylitis. J is TRBJ2-7 and V is TRBV3-1; maybe TRBD2 (6 bases). The CDR3 nucleotides read TGTGCCAGCAGCCAGCGGGATGGCGAGCAGTACGTC. Protein sequence: CASSQRDGEQYV.